This TCR beta chain is from a study of control samples from healthy donors and cancer patients. Germline V gene sequence: CDR1 MNHNS, CDR2 SASEGT. The junction had 4 bases not matched to a gene; V was cut back by 2 bases and J by 7 bases. This CDR3 region has 14 residues. This clone was seen just once. Generated by immunoSEQ multiplex PCR, the TCRdb table keeps only in-frame clones and is missing some. The table shows over 85,000 clones, with 90% to 95% occurring only once. Sequenced input: blood. The genes are TRBV6-1 and TRBJ2-4; TRBD1 matches at 8 bases. This TCR came from a woman in her twenties or thirties in good health. Here the CDR3 DNA reads TGTGCCAGCAGTGAACCCCGGACAGGGAACATTCAGTACTTC. Translating it yields CASSEPRTGNIQYF.